These T cell receptor beta chains were read from a single sample in a study of human T cells and chemical hapten exposure. TCRdb re-called the 5' RACE reads with MiXCR, one entry per CDR3 protein. The repertoire includes approximately 150,000 distinct CDR3 sequences, 4.1% of them detected once, and over 1.3% sits in the top ten. The origin of the receptors is a female donor in good health. Both conserved end residues are part of each CDR3. The D gene is left open where the match is weak. Size values are once, few and many counts, or a class for expanded clones, and some rows have none.

clone size: many
D gene: .
V gene: TRBV11-2
J gene: TRBJ1-1
CDR3 protein: CASSSGLTGNTEAFF
CDR3 DNA: TGTGCCAGCAGCTCCGGATTGACAGGGAACACTGAAGCTTTCTTT

clone size: many
D gene: .
V gene: TRBV6-5
J gene: TRBJ1-5
CDR3 protein: CASSYRGQRQPQHF
CDR3 DNA: TGTGCCAGCAGTTATCGGGGGCAGAGGCAGCCCCAGCATTTT

clone size: few
D gene: .
V gene: TRBV10-3
J gene: TRBJ2-3
CDR3 protein: CAISHQAQSTDTQYF
CDR3 DNA: TGTGCCATCAGCCATCAAGCACAGAGCACAGATACGCAGTATTTT

clone size: many
D gene: TRBD1
V gene: TRBV5-5
J gene: TRBJ1-1
CDR3 protein: CASSLGGGTGHLTEAFF
CDR3 DNA: TGTGCCAGCAGCTTGGGAGGGGGCACAGGACATTTAACTGAAGCTTTCTTT

clone size: few
D gene: .
V gene: TRBV6-1
J gene: TRBJ2-1
CDR3 protein: CASRLRGSNEQFF
CDR3 DNA: TGTGCCAGCAGACTCAGGGGCAGCAATGAGCAGTTCTTC

clone size: many
D gene: .
V gene: TRBV29-1
J gene: TRBJ2-1
CDR3 protein: CSVESRYNEQFF
CDR3 DNA: TGCAGCGTTGAAAGCAGATACAATGAGCAGTTCTTC

clone size: many
D gene: .
V gene: TRBV11-3
J gene: TRBJ1-6
CDR3 protein: CASSPAGTPGGNSPLHF
CDR3 DNA: TGTGCCAGCAGCCCAGCCGGGACACCCGGGGGAAATTCACCCCTCCACTTT

clone size: many
D gene: TRBD2
V gene: TRBV4-3
J gene: TRBJ2-7
CDR3 protein: CASSQSSGRSYEQYF
CDR3 DNA: TGCGCCAGCAGCCAGTCGAGCGGGAGGTCCTACGAGCAGTACTTC

clone size: many
D gene: .
V gene: TRBV20-1
J gene: TRBJ2-1
CDR3 protein: CSALGRGHNEQFF
CDR3 DNA: TGCAGTGCGCTCGGCAGGGGCCACAATGAGCAGTTCTTC

clone size: many
D gene: TRBD2
V gene: TRBV5-1
J gene: TRBJ2-3
CDR3 protein: CASSSSGAGDTQYF
CDR3 DNA: TGCGCCAGCTCATCTAGCGGGGCCGGAGATACGCAGTATTTT

clone size: many
D gene: TRBD1
V gene: TRBV4-3
J gene: TRBJ1-4
CDR3 protein: CASSQNPGTGNEKLFF
CDR3 DNA: TGCGCCAGCAGCCAAAATCCCGGGACAGGGAATGAAAAACTGTTTTTT

clone size: .
D gene: .
V gene: TRBV6-6
J gene: TRBJ1-5
CDR3 protein: CASRDTSNQPQHF
CDR3 DNA: TGTGCCAGCAGGGACACCAGCAATCAGCCCCAGCATTTT

clone size: .
D gene: .
V gene: TRBV19
J gene: TRBJ2-7
CDR3 protein: CASTPTGRDEQYF
CDR3 DNA: TGTGCCAGTACCCCGACAGGCAGAGACGAGCAGTACTTC

clone size: .
D gene: .
V gene: TRBV4-3
J gene: TRBJ1-2
CDR3 protein: CASSQETAYGYTF
CDR3 DNA: TGCGCCAGCAGCCAAGAAACAGCCTATGGCTACACCTTC

clone size: many
D gene: .
V gene: TRBV7-9
J gene: TRBJ1-1
CDR3 protein: CASSSLRNTEAFF
CDR3 DNA: TGTGCCAGCAGCTCCTTAAGGAACACTGAAGCTTTCTTT

clone size: many
D gene: .
V gene: TRBV2
J gene: TRBJ1-4
CDR3 protein: CASGGQGEKLFF
CDR3 DNA: TGTGCCAGCGGTGGGCAGGGAGAAAAACTGTTTTTT

clone size: .
D gene: TRBD1
V gene: TRBV10-3
J gene: TRBJ1-3
CDR3 protein: CAITGTGLSHTIYF
CDR3 DNA: TGTGCCATCACCGGGACAGGGTTGTCTCACACCATATATTTT

clone size: many
D gene: .
V gene: TRBV15
J gene: TRBJ2-7
CDR3 protein: CATSRGITYEQYF
CDR3 DNA: TGTGCCACCAGCAGGGGAATAACCTACGAGCAGTACTTC

clone size: few
D gene: .
V gene: TRBV12-3/TRBV12-4
J gene: TRBJ2-1
CDR3 protein: CASSSSFRRGPTTLYNEQFF
CDR3 DNA: TGTGCCAGCAGTTCTTCCTTTAGGCGGGGGCCTACTACATTATACAATGAGCAGTTCTTC

clone size: many
D gene: .
V gene: TRBV29-1
J gene: TRBJ1-2
CDR3 protein: CSVEGDSGYTF
CDR3 DNA: TGCAGCGTTGAAGGGGACTCCGGCTACACCTTC

clone size: many
D gene: .
V gene: TRBV5-4
J gene: TRBJ2-2
CDR3 protein: CASSLITGSWAGELFF
CDR3 DNA: TGTGCCAGCAGCTTGATCACGGGGAGTTGGGCCGGGGAGCTGTTTTTT

clone size: many
D gene: TRBD2
V gene: TRBV5-1
J gene: TRBJ2-5
CDR3 protein: CASSLALASGEETQYF
CDR3 DNA: TGCGCCAGCAGCTTGGCCCTAGCTAGCGGGGAAGAGACCCAGTACTTC

clone size: many
D gene: .
V gene: TRBV5-4
J gene: TRBJ1-1
CDR3 protein: CASSLAENTEAFF
CDR3 DNA: TGTGCCAGCAGCTTGGCGGAGAACACTGAAGCTTTCTTT

clone size: many
D gene: TRBD1
V gene: TRBV20-1
J gene: TRBJ2-3
CDR3 protein: CSANKYGQGVSTDTQYF
CDR3 DNA: TGCAGTGCCAACAAATACGGACAGGGGGTCAGCACAGATACGCAGTATTTT

clone size: many
D gene: .
V gene: TRBV6-2/TRBV6-3
J gene: TRBJ1-1
CDR3 protein: CASNRDGRKLMNTEAFF
CDR3 DNA: TGTGCCAGCAATCGGGACGGGCGGAAACTCATGAACACTGAAGCTTTCTTT

clone size: .
D gene: TRBD1
V gene: TRBV7-8
J gene: TRBJ1-1
CDR3 protein: CASNNPVDRENTEAFF
CDR3 DNA: TGTGCCAGCAACAATCCGGTCGACAGGGAAAATACTGAAGCTTTCTTT

clone size: few
D gene: .
V gene: TRBV15
J gene: TRBJ1-5
CDR3 protein: CATSRGGGAFANQPQHF
CDR3 DNA: TGTGCCACCAGCAGGGGGGGGGGGGCCTTCGCCAATCAGCCCCAGCATTTT

clone size: .
D gene: .
V gene: TRBV6-1
J gene: TRBJ1-6
CDR3 protein: CASSEDGPNSPLHF
CDR3 DNA: TGTGCCAGCAGTGAAGACGGCCCCAATTCACCCCTCCACTTT

clone size: many
D gene: .
V gene: TRBV7-9
J gene: TRBJ2-1
CDR3 protein: CASSPALRRDFWNEQFF
CDR3 DNA: TGTGCCAGCAGCCCTGCCCTCCGGAGGGACTTTTGGAATGAGCAGTTCTTC

clone size: .
D gene: .
V gene: TRBV29-1
J gene: TRBJ2-1
CDR3 protein: CSGTFRYDSNEQFF
CDR3 DNA: TGCAGCGGAACCTTCCGTTATGACAGCAATGAGCAGTTCTTC

clone size: many
D gene: .
V gene: TRBV10-3
J gene: TRBJ1-5
CDR3 protein: CAITGDSNQPQHF
CDR3 DNA: TGTGCCATCACAGGGGATAGCAATCAGCCCCAGCATTTT

clone size: .
D gene: .
V gene: TRBV19
J gene: TRBJ1-5
CDR3 protein: CASKASTNSNQPQHF
CDR3 DNA: TGTGCCAGTAAGGCCAGCACTAATAGCAATCAGCCCCAGCATTTT

clone size: few
D gene: .
V gene: TRBV7-2
J gene: TRBJ2-6
CDR3 protein: CASSLGGRGANVLTF
CDR3 DNA: TGTGCCAGCAGCTTAGGGGGGCGTGGGGCCAACGTCCTGACTTTC

clone size: many
D gene: .
V gene: TRBV28
J gene: TRBJ1-5
CDR3 protein: CASSSGTHQPQHF
CDR3 DNA: TGTGCCAGCAGTTCAGGGACCCATCAGCCCCAGCATTTT

clone size: many
D gene: .
V gene: TRBV29-1
J gene: TRBJ2-3
CDR3 protein: CSVEGGFASTDTQYF
CDR3 DNA: TGCAGCGTTGAAGGGGGGTTTGCCAGCACAGATACGCAGTATTTT

clone size: many
D gene: TRBD1
V gene: TRBV5-5
J gene: TRBJ1-1
CDR3 protein: CASSFTGGFPDHNLNTEAFF
CDR3 DNA: TGTGCCAGCAGCTTTACAGGGGGCTTCCCCGACCATAATCTGAACACTGAAGCTTTCTTT

clone size: many
D gene: .
V gene: TRBV29-1
J gene: TRBJ2-1
CDR3 protein: CSVAILYNEQFF
CDR3 DNA: TGCAGCGTTGCCATCCTCTACAATGAGCAGTTCTTC

clone size: many
D gene: TRBD2
V gene: TRBV28
J gene: TRBJ2-1
CDR3 protein: CASSLLRGGRGEQFF
CDR3 DNA: TGTGCCAGCAGTTTATTGCGGGGGGGCCGGGGTGAGCAGTTCTTC

clone size: many
D gene: .
V gene: TRBV27
J gene: TRBJ2-2
CDR3 protein: CASSLSSGHAVSGELFF
CDR3 DNA: TGTGCCAGCAGTTTATCTTCGGGCCATGCGGTATCCGGGGAGCTGTTTTTT

clone size: many
D gene: .
V gene: TRBV24-1
J gene: TRBJ2-1
CDR3 protein: CATSPGSSYNEQFF
CDR3 DNA: TGTGCCACCAGTCCTGGAAGCTCCTACAATGAGCAGTTCTTC